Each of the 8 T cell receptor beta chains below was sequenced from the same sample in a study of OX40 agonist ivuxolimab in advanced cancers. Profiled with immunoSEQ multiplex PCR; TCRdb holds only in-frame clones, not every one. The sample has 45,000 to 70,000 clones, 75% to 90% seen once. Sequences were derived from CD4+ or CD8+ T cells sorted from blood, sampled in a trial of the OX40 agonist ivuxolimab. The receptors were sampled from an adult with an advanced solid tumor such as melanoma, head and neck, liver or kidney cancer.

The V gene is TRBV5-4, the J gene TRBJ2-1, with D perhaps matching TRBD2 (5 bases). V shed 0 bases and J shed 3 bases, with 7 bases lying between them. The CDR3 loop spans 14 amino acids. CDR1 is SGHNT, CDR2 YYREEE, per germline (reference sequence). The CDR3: CASSLEADYNEQFF. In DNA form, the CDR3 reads TGTGCCAGCAGCTTGGAAGCGGACTACAATGAGCAGTTCTTC.

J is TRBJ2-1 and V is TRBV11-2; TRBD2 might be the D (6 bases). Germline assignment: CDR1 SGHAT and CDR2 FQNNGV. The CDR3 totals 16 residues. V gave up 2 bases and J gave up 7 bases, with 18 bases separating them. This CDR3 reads CASSLPGDFQVNEQFF. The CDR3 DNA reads TGTGCCAGCAGCTTACCGGGAGATTTCCAGGTAAATGAGCAGTTCTTC.

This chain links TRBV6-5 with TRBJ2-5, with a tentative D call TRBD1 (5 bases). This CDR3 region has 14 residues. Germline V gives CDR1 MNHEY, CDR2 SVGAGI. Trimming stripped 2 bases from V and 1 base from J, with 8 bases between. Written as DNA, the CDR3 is TGTGCCAGCAGTTACAGGGGCCTCCAAGAGACCCAGTACTTC. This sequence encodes CASSYRGLQETQYF.

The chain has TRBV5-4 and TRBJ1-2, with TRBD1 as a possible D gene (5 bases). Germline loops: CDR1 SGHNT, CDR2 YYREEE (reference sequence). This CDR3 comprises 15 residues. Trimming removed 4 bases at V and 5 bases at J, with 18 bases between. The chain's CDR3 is CASSPVESRGYGYTF. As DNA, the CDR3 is TGTGCCAGCAGCCCGGTAGAGAGTCGGGGGTATGGCTACACCTTC. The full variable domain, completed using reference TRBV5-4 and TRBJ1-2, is ETGVTQSPTHLIKTRGQQVTLRCSSQSGHNTVSWYQQALGQGPQFIFQYYREEENGRGNFPPRFSGLQFPNYSSELNVNALELDDSALYLCASSPVESRGYGYTFGSGTRLTVV.

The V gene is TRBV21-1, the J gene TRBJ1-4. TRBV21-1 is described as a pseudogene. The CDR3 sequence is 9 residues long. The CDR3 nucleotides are TGTACCAACCGAGAAAAACTGTTTTTT. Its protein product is CTNREKLFF.

The CDR3 region is CASSQSSTRGGGYTIYF. CDR3 sequence (DNA): TGCGCCAGCAGCCAAAGTTCCACTAGGGGTGGCGGTTACACCATATATTTT. V and J are TRBV4-1 and TRBJ1-3, with D maybe TRBD1 (5 bases). Looked up from germline, CDR1 is MGHRA and CDR2 is YSYEKL. The CDR3 spans 17 residues. Between the trimmed V and J ends, which lost 2 bases and 8 bases, there was a span of 22 bases.

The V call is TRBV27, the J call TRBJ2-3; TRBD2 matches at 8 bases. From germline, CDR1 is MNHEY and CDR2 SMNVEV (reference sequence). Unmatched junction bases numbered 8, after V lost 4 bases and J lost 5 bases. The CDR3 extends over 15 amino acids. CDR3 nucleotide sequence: TGTGCCAGCAGTTGGAGCGGGAGAGCTGGAGATACGCAGTATTTT. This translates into CASSWSGRAGDTQYF.

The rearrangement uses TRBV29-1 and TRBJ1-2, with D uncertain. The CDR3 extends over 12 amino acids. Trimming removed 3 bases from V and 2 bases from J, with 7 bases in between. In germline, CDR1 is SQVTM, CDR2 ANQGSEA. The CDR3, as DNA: TGCAGCGTTGAGGACGGAAACTATGGCTACACCTTC. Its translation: CSVEDGNYGYTF.